Listed here are 22 T cell receptor beta chains from one sample, sequenced in a study of blood T cell repertoires in COVID-19. TCRdb's table, derived via immunoSEQ multiplex PCR, lists solely in-frame clones and lacks some. The sample has 190,000 or so clones; approximately 84% are singletons. Sequencing was carried out using peripheral blood. These receptors were collected from a human donor with acute or convalescent COVID-19. The donor label of this sample is uncertain.

The V gene is TRBV19, the J gene TRBJ2-3; D gene unclear. Germline assignment: CDR1 LNHDA and CDR2 SQIVND (reference sequence). With 4 bases removed from V and 6 bases from J, the gap between germline ends came to 14 bases. The CDR3 consists of 14 residues. The CDR3 loop reads CASSTRLESDTQYF. The CDR3 nucleotides read TGTGCCAGTAGTACCCGCCTTGAGTCCGATACGCAGTATTTT.

The chain is built from TRBV7-8 and TRBJ1-2; D remains unclear. Germline CDR1 SGHVS, CDR2 FQNEAQ. This CDR3 region has 16 residues. Trimming shortened V by 6 bases and J by 4 bases, and 21 bases separated the two germline ends. CDR3 in amino acids: CASRGRREPNSYGYTF. CDR3 coding DNA: TGTGCCAGCAGGGGAAGACGGGAGCCCAATTCCTATGGCTACACCTTC.

The chain has TRBV19 and TRBJ2-5; D call uncertain. CDR1 is LNHDA, CDR2 SQIVND, per germline (reference sequence). The length of the CDR3 is 15 residues. V was cut by 3 bases and J by 5 bases, with 16 bases left in between. In DNA form, the CDR3 reads TGTGCCAGTAGTATCTCACTCCTAGTAAGGGAGACCCAGTACTTC. This sequence encodes CASSISLLVRETQYF.

The chain couples TRBV4-3 to TRBJ2-3, with 7 bases fitting TRBD2. The germline gives CDR1 LGHNA, CDR2 YSLEER. The junction had 4 bases not matched to a gene; V was cut back by 1 base and J by 0 bases. This CDR3 is 16 amino acids long. DNA of the CDR3: TGCGCCAGCAGCCAAGGTGCTAGCGGTAGCACAGATACGCAGTATTTT. The encoded protein is CASSQGASGSTDTQYF.

This sequence joins TRBV3-1 (or the pseudogene TRBV3-2) and TRBJ2-3, with TRBD1 matching 8 bases. Germline trimming cut 5 bases from V and 6 bases from J; bases unmatched to any gene: 10. Germline assignment: CDR1 LGHDT and CDR2 YNNKEL (reference sequence). This CDR3 is 15 amino acids long. The CDR3 DNA sequence: TGTGCCAGCAGCGCCTGGGACAGGTTGACGGATACGCAGTATTTT. This codes for CASSAWDRLTDTQYF.

The genes are TRBV3-1 (or the pseudogene TRBV3-2) and TRBJ2-3, with a weak D call TRBD2 (7 bases). V lost 3 bases to trimming and J lost 1 base, with 17 bases between them. The CDR3 loop spans 17 amino acids. Germline values: CDR1 LGHDT, CDR2 YNNKEL (reference sequence). CDR3 sequence reads: CASSHTRGGAGTDTQYF. DNA of the CDR3: TGTGCCAGCAGCCACACAAGGGGGGGAGCCGGCACAGATACGCAGTATTTT.

This chain connects TRBV6-5 to TRBJ1-2, with 10 bases matching TRBD1. V lost 2 bases, J lost 5 bases, and 5 bases stayed unmatched. Germline V gene lookup returns CDR1 MNHEY and CDR2 SVGAGI. The CDR3 sequence is 15 residues long. CDR3 protein: CASSYPTGGAYGYTF. CDR3 nucleotides: TGTGCCAGCAGTTACCCGACAGGGGGCGCTTATGGCTACACCTTC.

This clone was detected only a few times. This sequence joins TRBV5-4 and TRBJ1-2, with D possibly matching TRBD1 (6 bases). The CDR3 sequence is 13 residues long. Trimming removed 0 bases from V and 4 bases from J, with 7 bases in between. The germline V gene encodes CDR1 SGHNT and CDR2 YYREEE (reference sequence). CDR3: CASSLDRVYGYTF. CDR3 coding DNA: TGTGCCAGCAGCTTGGACAGGGTCTATGGCTACACCTTC.

This clone occurred once. This chain uses TRBV19 with TRBJ1-5, with D uncertain. The CDR3 spans 16 residues. Germline values: CDR1 LNHDA, CDR2 SQIVND (reference sequence). V shed 5 bases and J shed 0 bases, with 14 bases lying between them. This chain's CDR3 is CASSGLTTYSNQPQHF. Written as DNA, the CDR3 is TGTGCCAGTAGTGGGTTGACAACTTATAGCAATCAGCCCCAGCATTTT. The full variable domain, completed using reference TRBV19 and TRBJ1-5, is DGGITQSPKYLFRKEGQNVTLSCEQNLNHDAMYWYRQDPGQGLRLIYYSQIVNDFQKGDIAEGYSVSREKKESFPLTVTSAQKNPTAFYLCASSGLTTYSNQPQHFGDGTRLSIL.

The rearrangement links TRBV2 to TRBJ2-5, with a tentative D call TRBD2 (6 bases). V lost 6 bases, J lost 4 bases, and 9 bases lay in between. From germline, CDR1 is SNHLY and CDR2 FYNNEI. CDR3 length: 12 amino acids. The CDR3 DNA sequence: TGTGCCAGCAGGATCGGGGGAGAGACCCAGTACTTC. The encoded protein is CASRIGGETQYF.

V is TRBV18 and J is TRBJ2-5, with 10 bases lining up with TRBD2. Trimming cost V 3 bases and J 2 bases; bases outside gene matches: 12. Germline CDR1 KGHSH, CDR2 LQKENI. This CDR3 has 18 residues. The CDR3 here is CASSPLPVTSGEQETQYF. For the CDR3, the DNA is TGTGCCAGCTCACCCTTACCAGTCACTAGCGGGGAGCAAGAGACCCAGTACTTC.

This chain joins TRBV28 and TRBJ2-1; 8 bases line up with TRBD2. Germline V gene data show CDR1 as MDHEN and CDR2 as SYDVKM. Trimming removed 5 bases from V and 6 bases from J; junction bases left unmatched: 9. The CDR3 loop spans 15 amino acids. CDR3 nucleotide sequence: TGTGCCAGCAGTCTCTGGGCGGGGGGTCCCAATGAGCAGTTCTTC. Residues: CASSLWAGGPNEQFF.

J is TRBJ2-3 and V is TRBV28; perhaps TRBD2 as D (5 bases). The germline V and J ends were trimmed by 4 bases and 1 base, with 12 bases remaining between them. Per germline, CDR1 MDHEN and CDR2 SYDVKM. This CDR3 contains 15 residues. CDR3 bases: TGTGCCAGCAGTTCCTACGGACTTGGCACAGATACGCAGTATTTT. This sequence encodes CASSSYGLGTDTQYF.

J is TRBJ1-1 and V is TRBV2; D perhaps matches TRBD1 (6 bases). V lost 2 bases and J lost 5, with 9 bases in between. Germline CDR1 SNHLY, CDR2 FYNNEI. The CDR3 loop spans 13 amino acids. The CDR3 DNA is TGTGCCAGCAGTGAATGGGGGCGGACTGAAGCTTTCTTT. Translated: CASSEWGRTEAFF. Looking up the rest from reference TRBV2 and TRBJ1-1 gives the full variable domain: EPEVTQTPSHQVTQMGQEVILRCVPISNHLYFYWYRQILGQKVEFLVSFYNNEISEKSEIFDDQFSVERPDGSNFTLKIRSTKLEDSAMYFCASSEWGRTEAFFGQGTRLTVV.

The chain carries TRBV28 and TRBJ2-7, with 11 bases lining up with TRBD2. V was pared by 7 bases and J by 4 bases, with 9 bases of the junction left unmatched. Germline-derived CDR1 and CDR2 are MDHEN and SYDVKM. The length of the CDR3 is 15 residues. The CDR3 loop is CASTALTSGSYEQYF. CDR3 DNA: TGTGCCAGCACCGCCCTAACTAGCGGGAGTTACGAGCAGTACTTC.

The chain links TRBV5-1 to TRBJ2-1; possible D gene TRBD2, 6 bases. This CDR3 contains 16 residues. Germline assignment: CDR1 SGHRS and CDR2 YFSETQ. V was pared by 6 bases and J by 0 bases, with 16 bases between. CDR3 sequence reads: CASTSGGGSSYNEQFF. DNA of the CDR3: TGCGCCAGCACCTCCGGCGGAGGGAGCTCCTACAATGAGCAGTTCTTC.

V and J are TRBV9 and TRBJ2-7; D uncertain. The V gene lost 0 bases and the J gene lost 2 bases, with 12 bases spanning the gap. The CDR3 is 15 residues long. The V gene's germline CDR1 is SGDLS and CDR2 YYNGEE. The CDR3 DNA follows: TGTGCCAGCAGCGTAGACGGAGCGTTAGCCTACGAGCAGTACTTC. Translated, it gives CASSVDGALAYEQYF.

The chain recombines TRBV30 with TRBJ1-5, with 8 bases matching TRBD1. The V segment lost 2 bases and the J segment 5 bases; nucleotides outside the gene matches: 2. Germline loops: CDR1 GTSNPN, CDR2 SVGIG (reference sequence). The CDR3 sequence is 13 residues long. The CDR3 coding sequence is TGTGCCTGGAGTACAGGGGGTGATCAGCCCCAGCATTTT. It is translated as CAWSTGGDQPQHF.

The chain uses TRBV15 and TRBJ2-1; the match to TRBD2 covers 15 bases. J lost 8 bases, V lost 5 bases, and 10 bases had no gene match. CDR3 length: 17 amino acids. CDR1 LNHNV and CDR2 YYDKDF come from the germline V gene (reference sequence). The CDR3 spells CATSGPGTSGRIYEQFF. The CDR3 DNA reads as TGTGCCACCAGCGGCCCCGGGACTAGCGGGAGGATATATGAGCAGTTCTTC.

This rearrangement joins TRBV11-2 to TRBJ2-2; D possibly corresponds to TRBD2 (5 bases). The germline V and J ends were trimmed by 4 bases and 7 bases, with 7 bases remaining between them. CDR1 and CDR2 from the germline V gene are SGHAT and FQNNGV. This CDR3 comprises 12 residues. CDR3 protein: CASSSGSGELFF. The CDR3 DNA reads TGTGCCAGCAGCTCGGGAAGCGGGGAGCTGTTTTTT.

V and J are TRBV5-1 and TRBJ1-4, with D perhaps matching TRBD1 (5 bases). Germline V CDR1 and CDR2: SGHRS, YFSETQ. The CDR3 has 14 residues. V lost 2 bases, J lost 8 bases, and 13 bases lay in between. The CDR3 DNA follows: TGCGCCAGCAGCTTCAAAGGGGCCGGGGAAAAACTGTTTTTT. This translates into CASSFKGAGEKLFF.

This clone has just a few counts. The V gene is TRBV3-1 (or the pseudogene TRBV3-2), the J gene TRBJ1-2; 7 positions match TRBD1. Germline CDR1 is LGHDT and CDR2 is YNNKEL (reference sequence). With 6 bases clipped from V and 0 bases from J, the junction kept 4 bases outside the gene matches. The length of the CDR3 is 14 residues. The CDR3 here is CASSRQGSNYGYTF. The CDR3 coding sequence is TGTGCCAGCAGTCGACAGGGCTCTAACTATGGCTACACCTTC.